The clone carrying this T cell receptor beta chain came up a few times. The data are from a study of cytomegalovirus exposure and HLA in healthy donors. The CDR3 covers 15 residues. V lost 0 bases and J 10 bases, leaving 17 bases between the germline ends. CDR1 and CDR2 (germline): SGHRS, YFSETQ. These donors counted as nominally healthy when sampled, but unrecorded immune exposures were likely. PCR used 60 Vbeta primers and 13 Jbeta primers. The repertoire was sequenced with immunoSEQ multiplex PCR; TCRdb's copy has only in-frame clones and lacks some. Of under 200,000 clones in the sample, about 76% were seen once.

The source material was PBMCs. This chain uses TRBV5-1 with TRBJ2-1, with TRBD2 as a possible D gene (7 bases). This receptor was identified in a male donor in good health and CMV-seropositive. The CDR3 sequence: CASSLDVGGLEEQFF. In nucleotides, the CDR3 is TGCGCCAGCAGCTTGGACGTGGGGGGGCTAGAAGAGCAGTTCTTC.